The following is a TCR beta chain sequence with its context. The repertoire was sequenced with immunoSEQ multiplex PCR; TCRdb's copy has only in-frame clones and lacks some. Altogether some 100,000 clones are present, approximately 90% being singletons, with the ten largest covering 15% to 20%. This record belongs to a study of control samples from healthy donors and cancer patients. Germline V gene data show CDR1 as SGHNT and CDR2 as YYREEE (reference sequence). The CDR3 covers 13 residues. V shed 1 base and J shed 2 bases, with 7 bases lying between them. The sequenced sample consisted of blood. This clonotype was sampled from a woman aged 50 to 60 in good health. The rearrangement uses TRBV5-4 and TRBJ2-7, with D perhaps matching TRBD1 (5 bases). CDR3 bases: TGTGCCAGCAGCTTGACAGGAACCTACGAGCAGTACGTC. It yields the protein CASSLTGTYEQYV.